This T cell receptor beta chain was captured in a study of response to subunit inactivated influenza vaccine. One entry per CDR3 protein results from TCRdb running MiXCR on the RT-PCR reads. Found here are some 200,000 distinct CDR3 sequences, more than 10% of them singletons; the top ten hold around 28%. The germline V gene encodes CDR1 LNHDA and CDR2 SQIVND (reference sequence). CDR3 length: 13 residues. V lost 9 bases to trimming and J lost 4 bases, with 15 bases between them. Separately, the same data were catalogued under a study of T cells expressing NK-cell markers. That report notes: TCR beta cDNA was made by 5'RACE template switching with UMIs. The study drew TCR beta repertoires from sorted CD3+CD56+NKG2C+, CD3+CD56+NKG2C- and CD3+CD56-NKG2C+ T cells. Seven sequenced donors out of eight were HCMV-seropositive, one seronegative. Among several donors, these clonotypes also ranked first in the CD3+CD56-NKG2C+ fraction.

This sequence joins TRBV19 and TRBJ1-1; no clear D. The sequence derives from a man aged 50 to 59 who received an inactivated influenza vaccine. The sample here was CD8+ T cells sorted from PBMCs, taken 11 to 12 days after vaccination. CDR3 in amino acids: CASEGHHRTEAFF. The DNA for the CDR3 is TGTGCCAGCGAGGGTCACCACCGCACTGAAGCTTTCTTT. The full variable domain, in which reference TRBV19 and TRBJ1-1 provide the parts outside the CDR3, is DGGITQSPKYLFRKEGQNVTLSCEQNLNHDAMYWYRQDPGQGLRLIYYSQIVNDFQKGDIAEGYSVSREKKESFPLTVTSAQKNPTAFYLCASEGHHRTEAFFGQGTRLTVV.